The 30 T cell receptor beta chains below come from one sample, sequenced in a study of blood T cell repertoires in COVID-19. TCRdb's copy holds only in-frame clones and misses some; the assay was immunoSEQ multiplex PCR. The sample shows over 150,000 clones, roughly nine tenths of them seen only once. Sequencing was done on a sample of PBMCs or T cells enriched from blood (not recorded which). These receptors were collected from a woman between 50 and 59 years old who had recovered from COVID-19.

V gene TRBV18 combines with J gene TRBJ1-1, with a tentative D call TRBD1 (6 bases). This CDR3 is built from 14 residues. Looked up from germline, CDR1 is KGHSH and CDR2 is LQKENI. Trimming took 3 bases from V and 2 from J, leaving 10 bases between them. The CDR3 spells CASSPDRPNTEAFF. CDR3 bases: TGTGCCAGCTCACCGGACAGACCAAACACTGAAGCTTTCTTT.

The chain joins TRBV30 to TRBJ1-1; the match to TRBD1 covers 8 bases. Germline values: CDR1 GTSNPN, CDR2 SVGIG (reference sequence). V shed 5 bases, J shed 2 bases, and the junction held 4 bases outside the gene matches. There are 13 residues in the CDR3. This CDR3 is CAWRGQGNTEAFF. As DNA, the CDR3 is TGTGCCTGGCGCGGACAGGGCAACACTGAAGCTTTCTTT.

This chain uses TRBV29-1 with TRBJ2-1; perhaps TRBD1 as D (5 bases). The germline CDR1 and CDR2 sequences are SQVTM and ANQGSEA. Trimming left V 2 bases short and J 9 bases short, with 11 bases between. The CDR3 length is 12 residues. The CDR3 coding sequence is TGCAGCGTTGAACAGGACATTCTTGAGCAGTTCTTC. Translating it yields CSVEQDILEQFF.

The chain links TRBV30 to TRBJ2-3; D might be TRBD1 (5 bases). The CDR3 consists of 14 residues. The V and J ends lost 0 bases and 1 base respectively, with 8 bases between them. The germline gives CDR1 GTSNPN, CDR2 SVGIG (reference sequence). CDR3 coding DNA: TGTGCCTGGAGTGTGTGGGGCGGCACAGATACGCAGTATTTT. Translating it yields CAWSVWGGTDTQYF.

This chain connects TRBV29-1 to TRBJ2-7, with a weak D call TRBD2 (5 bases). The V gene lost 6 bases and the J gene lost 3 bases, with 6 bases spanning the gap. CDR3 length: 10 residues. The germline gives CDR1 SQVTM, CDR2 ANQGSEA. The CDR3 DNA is TGCAGCGTACGGGACTACGAGCAGTACTTC. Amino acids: CSVRDYEQYF.

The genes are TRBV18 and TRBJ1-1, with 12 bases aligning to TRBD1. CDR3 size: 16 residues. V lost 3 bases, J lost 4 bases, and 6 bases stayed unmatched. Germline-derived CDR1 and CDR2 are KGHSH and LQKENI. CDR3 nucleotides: TGTGCCAGCTCACCCCGGGACAGGGGGCTAGTCACTGAAGCTTTCTTT. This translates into CASSPRDRGLVTEAFF.

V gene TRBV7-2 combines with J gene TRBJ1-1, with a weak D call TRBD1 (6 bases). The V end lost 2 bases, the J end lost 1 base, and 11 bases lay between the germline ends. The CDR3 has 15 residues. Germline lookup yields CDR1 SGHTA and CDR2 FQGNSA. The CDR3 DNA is TGTGCCAGCAGCTTAAGAGGACAGTCGAACACTGAAGCTTTCTTT. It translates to CASSLRGQSNTEAFF. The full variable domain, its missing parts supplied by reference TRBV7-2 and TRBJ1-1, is GAGVSQSPSNKVTEKGKDVELRCDPISGHTALYWYRQSLGQGLEFLIYFQGNSAPDKSGLPSDRFSAERTGGSVSTLTIQRTQQEDSAVYLCASSLRGQSNTEAFFGQGTRLTVV.

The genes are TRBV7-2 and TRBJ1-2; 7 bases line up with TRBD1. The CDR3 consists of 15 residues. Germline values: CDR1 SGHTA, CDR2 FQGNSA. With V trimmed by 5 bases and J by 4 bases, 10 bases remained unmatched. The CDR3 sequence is CASSVYRGSGYGYTF. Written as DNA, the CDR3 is TGTGCCAGCAGCGTTTACAGGGGATCGGGCTATGGCTACACCTTC.

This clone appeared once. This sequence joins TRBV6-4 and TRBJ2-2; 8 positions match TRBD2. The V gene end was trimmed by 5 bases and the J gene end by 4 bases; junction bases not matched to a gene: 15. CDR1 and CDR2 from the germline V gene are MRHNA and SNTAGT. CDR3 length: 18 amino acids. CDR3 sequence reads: CASSRSPAGGSGTGELFF. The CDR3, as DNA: TGTGCCAGCAGTCGGTCCCCTGCGGGGGGATCGGGCACCGGGGAGCTGTTTTTT.

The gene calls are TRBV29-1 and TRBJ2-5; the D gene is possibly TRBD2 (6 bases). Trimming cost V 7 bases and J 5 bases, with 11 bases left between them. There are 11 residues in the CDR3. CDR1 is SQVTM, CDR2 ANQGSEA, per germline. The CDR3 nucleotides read TGCAGCGGCGGGACGGTGGAGACCCAGTACTTC. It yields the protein CSGGTVETQYF.

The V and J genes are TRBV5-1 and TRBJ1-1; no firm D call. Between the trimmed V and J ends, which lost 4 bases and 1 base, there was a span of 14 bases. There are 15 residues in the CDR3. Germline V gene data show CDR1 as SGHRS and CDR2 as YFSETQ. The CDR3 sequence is CASSTKGPGNTEAFF. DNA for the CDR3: TGCGCCAGCAGCACCAAAGGTCCGGGGAACACTGAAGCTTTCTTT.

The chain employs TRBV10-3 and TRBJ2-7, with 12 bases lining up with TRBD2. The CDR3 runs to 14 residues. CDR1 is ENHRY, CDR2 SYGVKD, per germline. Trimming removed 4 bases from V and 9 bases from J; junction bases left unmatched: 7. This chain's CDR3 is CAISGPGLAGTQYF. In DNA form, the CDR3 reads TGTGCCATCAGTGGGCCGGGACTAGCGGGCACGCAGTACTTC.

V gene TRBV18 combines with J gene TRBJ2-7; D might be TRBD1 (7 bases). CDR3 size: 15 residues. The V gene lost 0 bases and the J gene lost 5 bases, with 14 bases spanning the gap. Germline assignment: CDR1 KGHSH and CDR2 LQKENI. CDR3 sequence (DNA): TGTGCCAGCTCACCACCGGTTTCAGGGGGGCACGAGCAGTACTTC. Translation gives CASSPPVSGGHEQYF.

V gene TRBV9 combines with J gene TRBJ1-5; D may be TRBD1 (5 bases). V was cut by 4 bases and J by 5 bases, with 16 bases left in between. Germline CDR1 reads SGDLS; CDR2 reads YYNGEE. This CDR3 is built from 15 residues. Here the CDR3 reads CASSPGEGVHQPQHF. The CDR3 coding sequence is TGTGCCAGCAGCCCGGGAGAAGGGGTACATCAGCCCCAGCATTTT. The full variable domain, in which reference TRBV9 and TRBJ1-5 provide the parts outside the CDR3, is DSGVTQTPKHLITATGQRVTLRCSPRSGDLSVYWYQQSLDQGLQFLIQYYNGEERAKGNILERFSAQQFPDLHSELNLSSLELGDSALYFCASSPGEGVHQPQHFGDGTRLSIL.

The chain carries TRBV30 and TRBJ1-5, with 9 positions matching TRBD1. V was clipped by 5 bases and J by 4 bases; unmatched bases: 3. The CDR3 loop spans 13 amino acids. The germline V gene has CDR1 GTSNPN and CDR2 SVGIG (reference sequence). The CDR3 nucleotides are TGTGCCTGGGGGACAGGGAAGAATCAGCCCCAGCATTTT. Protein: CAWGTGKNQPQHF.

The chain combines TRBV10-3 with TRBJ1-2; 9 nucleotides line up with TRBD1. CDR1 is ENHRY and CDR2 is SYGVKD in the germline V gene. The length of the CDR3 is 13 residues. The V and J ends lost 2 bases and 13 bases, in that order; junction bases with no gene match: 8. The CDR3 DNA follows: TGTGCCATCAGTGAGCAAGGACAGGGGCGGACCACCTTC. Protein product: CAISEQGQGRTTF.

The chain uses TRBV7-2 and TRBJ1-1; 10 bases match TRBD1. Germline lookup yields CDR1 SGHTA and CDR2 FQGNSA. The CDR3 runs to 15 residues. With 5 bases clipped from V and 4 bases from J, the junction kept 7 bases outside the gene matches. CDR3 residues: CASSTRDRGITEAFF. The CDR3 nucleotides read TGTGCCAGCAGCACCCGGGACAGGGGAATCACTGAAGCTTTCTTT.

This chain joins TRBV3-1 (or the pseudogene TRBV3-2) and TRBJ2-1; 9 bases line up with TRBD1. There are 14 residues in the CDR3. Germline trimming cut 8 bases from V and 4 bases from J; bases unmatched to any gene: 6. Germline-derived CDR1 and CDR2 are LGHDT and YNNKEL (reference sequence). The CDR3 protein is CASRQGVAYNEQFF. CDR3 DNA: TGTGCCAGCCGACAGGGGGTAGCTTACAATGAGCAGTTCTTC.

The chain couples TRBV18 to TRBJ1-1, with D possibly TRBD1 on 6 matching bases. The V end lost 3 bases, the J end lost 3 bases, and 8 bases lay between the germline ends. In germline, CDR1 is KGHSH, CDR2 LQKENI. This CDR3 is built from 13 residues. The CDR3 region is CASSPKGDTEAFF. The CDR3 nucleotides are TGTGCCAGCTCACCGAAGGGGGACACTGAAGCTTTCTTT.

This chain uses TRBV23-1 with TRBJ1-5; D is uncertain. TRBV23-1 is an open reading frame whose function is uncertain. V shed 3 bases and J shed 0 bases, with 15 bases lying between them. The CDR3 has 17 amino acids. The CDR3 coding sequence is TGCGCCAGCAGTCACCTAGAGGGAGATTATAGCAATCAGCCCCAGCATTTT. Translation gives CASSHLEGDYSNQPQHF.

CDR3 sequence: CASSRQAGVRETQYF. The CDR3 bases are TGTGCCAGCAGTCGGCAAGCGGGAGTGAGAGAGACCCAGTACTTC. The chain couples TRBV11-2 to TRBJ2-5, with TRBD2 matching 8 bases. Germline V gives CDR1 SGHAT, CDR2 FQNNGV. Trimming took 6 bases from V and 4 from J; bases not matched to a gene: 10. There are 15 residues in the CDR3.

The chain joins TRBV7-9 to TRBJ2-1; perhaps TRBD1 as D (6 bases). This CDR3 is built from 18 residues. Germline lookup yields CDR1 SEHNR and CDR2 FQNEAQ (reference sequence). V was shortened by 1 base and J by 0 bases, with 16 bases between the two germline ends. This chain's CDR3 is CASSLVAGTFSSYNEQFF. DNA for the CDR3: TGTGCCAGCAGCTTAGTAGCCGGGACATTCAGCTCCTACAATGAGCAGTTCTTC.

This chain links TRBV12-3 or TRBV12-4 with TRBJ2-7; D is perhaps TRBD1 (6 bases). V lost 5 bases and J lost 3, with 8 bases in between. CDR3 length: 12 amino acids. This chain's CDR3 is CASSTGIYEQYF. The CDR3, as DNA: TGTGCCAGCAGTACAGGGATCTACGAGCAGTACTTC.

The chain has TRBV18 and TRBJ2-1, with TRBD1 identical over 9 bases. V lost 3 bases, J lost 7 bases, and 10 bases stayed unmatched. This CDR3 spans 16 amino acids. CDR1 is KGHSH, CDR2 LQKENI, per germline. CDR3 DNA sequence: TGTGCCAGCTCACCCCCGACAGGGGGAATTGGAAATGAGCAGTTCTTC. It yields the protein CASSPPTGGIGNEQFF.

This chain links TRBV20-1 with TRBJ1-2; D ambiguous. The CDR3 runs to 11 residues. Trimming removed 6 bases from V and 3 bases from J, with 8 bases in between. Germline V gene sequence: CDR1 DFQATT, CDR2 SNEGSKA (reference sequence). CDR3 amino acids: CSARSYYGYTF. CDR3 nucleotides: TGCAGTGCCCGGAGCTACTATGGCTACACCTTC.

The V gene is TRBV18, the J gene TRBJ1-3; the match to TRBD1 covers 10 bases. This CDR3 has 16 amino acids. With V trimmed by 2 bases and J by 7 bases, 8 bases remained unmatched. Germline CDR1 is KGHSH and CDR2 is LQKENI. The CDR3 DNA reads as TGTGCCAGCTCACCATCCGGGACAGGGGTGCTGAACACCATATATTTT. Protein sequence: CASSPSGTGVLNTIYF.

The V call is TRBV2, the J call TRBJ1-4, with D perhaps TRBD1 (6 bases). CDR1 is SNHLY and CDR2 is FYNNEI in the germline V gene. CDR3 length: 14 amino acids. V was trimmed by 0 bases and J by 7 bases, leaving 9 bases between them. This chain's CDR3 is CASSEAAQGEKLFF. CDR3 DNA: TGTGCCAGCAGTGAAGCGGCACAGGGTGAAAAACTGTTTTTT.

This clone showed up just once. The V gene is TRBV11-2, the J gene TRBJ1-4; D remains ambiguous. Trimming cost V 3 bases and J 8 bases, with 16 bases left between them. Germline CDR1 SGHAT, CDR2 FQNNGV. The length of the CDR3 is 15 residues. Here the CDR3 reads CASSFPETGREKLFF. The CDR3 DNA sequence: TGTGCCAGCAGCTTTCCAGAGACCGGGAGGGAAAAACTGTTTTTT.

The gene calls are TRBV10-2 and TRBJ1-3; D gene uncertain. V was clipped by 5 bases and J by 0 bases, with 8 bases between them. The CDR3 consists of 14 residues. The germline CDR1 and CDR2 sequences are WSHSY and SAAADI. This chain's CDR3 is CASSYGDSGNTIYF. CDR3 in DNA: TGCGCCAGCAGTTACGGGGACTCTGGAAACACCATATATTTT.

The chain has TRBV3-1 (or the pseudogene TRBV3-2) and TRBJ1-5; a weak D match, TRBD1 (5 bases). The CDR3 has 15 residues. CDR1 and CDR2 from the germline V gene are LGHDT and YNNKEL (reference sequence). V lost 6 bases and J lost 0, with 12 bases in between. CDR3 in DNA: TGTGCCAGCAGTGGTGGGGGGTTTAGCAATCAGCCCCAGCATTTT. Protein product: CASSGGGFSNQPQHF.